This T cell receptor beta chain was captured by sequencing in a study of blood T cells in healthy people across ages. Study at large: Template switching caught about one barcoded beta molecule for each two T cells. Study conclusions and caveats: There were more naive CD4+ cells and higher diversity in long-lived donors than in aged donors. Naive T cell percentage by flow cytometry tracked strongly with beta diversity. Since the PBMCs were unsorted, naive and antigen-experienced cells could not be conclusively compared.

Germline V gives CDR1 MNHEY, CDR2 SMNVEV (reference sequence). The CDR3 consists of 15 residues. The V gene end was trimmed by 5 bases and the J gene end by 1 base; junction bases not matched to a gene: 8. Primers used in a second PCR of roughly 6 to 11 cycles were a sample-barcoded 5' primer and a J-beta primer mix. TCRdb called the 5' RACE reads again in MiXCR, with one record for every CDR3 protein. Of 1,300,000 or so distinct CDR3 sequences in the sample, around 59% are singletons; the top ten hold 6.5% to 8.5%. With respect to this clonotype: Its antigen remains unidentified.

This TCR derives from a man between 18 and 29 years old in good health. Sequences were obtained from blood. This chain uses TRBV27 with TRBJ2-7; TRBD2 matches 7 bases. The CDR3, as DNA: TGTGCCAGCAGTCCGGGGGAGGGCCGTTCCTACGAGCAGTACTTC. Protein sequence: CASSPGEGRSYEQYF.